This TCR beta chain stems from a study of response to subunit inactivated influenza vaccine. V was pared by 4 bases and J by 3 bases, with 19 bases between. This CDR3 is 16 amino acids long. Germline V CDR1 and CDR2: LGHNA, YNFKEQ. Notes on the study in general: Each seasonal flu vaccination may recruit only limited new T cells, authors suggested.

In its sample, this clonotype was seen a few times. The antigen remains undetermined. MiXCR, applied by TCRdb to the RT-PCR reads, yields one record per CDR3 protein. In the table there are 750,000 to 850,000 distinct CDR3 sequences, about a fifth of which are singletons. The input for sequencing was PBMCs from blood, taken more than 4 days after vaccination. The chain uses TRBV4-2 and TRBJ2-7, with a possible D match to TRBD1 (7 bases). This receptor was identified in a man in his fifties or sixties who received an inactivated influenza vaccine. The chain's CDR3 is CASSLNPTGRNYEQYF. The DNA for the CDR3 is TGTGCCAGCAGCCTTAACCCGACAGGGAGGAACTACGAGCAGTACTTC.